Shown below are 23 T cell receptor beta chains from a single sample sequenced in a study of cytomegalovirus exposure and HLA in healthy donors. PCR was performed using 60 Vbeta and 13 Jbeta primers. Assay: immunoSEQ multiplex PCR; the TCRdb copy retains only in-frame clones and omits some. This sample contains 96,000 or so clones. The sample comprised PBMCs. The receptors stem from a girl between 10 and 17 years old in good health and CMV-seropositive.

The chain employs TRBV27 and TRBJ2-1; D is perhaps TRBD2 (6 bases). The CDR3 covers 13 residues. Germline CDR1 reads MNHEY; CDR2 reads SMNVEV (reference sequence). The V end lost 8 bases, the J end lost 6 bases, and 14 bases lay between the germline ends. The CDR3 DNA follows: TGTGCCAGCGCGATGCGGGGTAGCAATGAGCAGTTCTTC. Translating it yields CASAMRGSNEQFF.

V is TRBV4-2 and J is TRBJ2-1, with TRBD1 identical over 7 bases. J was trimmed by 9 bases and V by 6 bases; bases with no gene match: 5. CDR3 size: 12 residues. Germline CDR1 and CDR2: LGHNA and YNFKEQ. For the CDR3, the DNA is TGTGCCAGCAGACAATGGGACAGTGAGCAGTTCTTC. Translating gives CASRQWDSEQFF.

The genes are TRBV6-5 and TRBJ2-5; 9 positions agree with TRBD1. With 4 bases clipped from V and 4 bases from J, the junction kept 4 bases outside the gene matches. The V gene's germline CDR1 is MNHEY and CDR2 SVGAGI. The CDR3 has 14 residues. The CDR3: CASSLQGAPETQYF. As DNA, the CDR3 is TGTGCCAGCAGTTTACAGGGGGCTCCAGAGACCCAGTACTTC.

V is TRBV11-3 and J is TRBJ2-1, with D unclear. Trimming shortened V by 2 bases and J by 10 bases, and 15 bases separated the two germline ends. Germline lookup yields CDR1 SGHNT and CDR2 YENEEA. The CDR3 has 14 residues. CDR3 coding DNA: TGTGCCAGCAGCTTACGGAGACGGAGCGAAGAGCAGTTCTTC. It is translated as CASSLRRRSEEQFF.

This chain joins TRBV25-1 and TRBJ2-2; TRBD1 aligns across 8 bases. The germline V gene encodes CDR1 MGHDK and CDR2 SYGVNS. The CDR3 has 18 amino acids. Trimming cost V 3 bases and J 1 base; bases outside gene matches: 10. The chain's CDR3 is CASSDSGGYIRNTGELFF. CDR3 coding DNA: TGTGCCAGCAGTGACTCAGGGGGCTATATTAGGAACACCGGGGAGCTGTTTTTT. Full variable domain (outside the CDR3, taken from reference TRBV25-1 and TRBJ2-2): EADIYQTPRYLVIGTGKKITLECSQTMGHDKMYWYQQDPGMELHLIHYSYGVNSTEKGDLSSESTVSRIRTEHFPLTLESARPSHTSQYLCASSDSGGYIRNTGELFFGEGSRLTVL.

The chain links TRBV27 to TRBJ2-7; D is possibly TRBD1 (6 bases). The CDR3 is 14 amino acids. The V end lost 2 bases, the J end lost 3 bases, and 11 bases lay between the germline ends. Germline-derived CDR1 and CDR2 are MNHEY and SMNVEV (reference sequence). This CDR3 is CASSLEQGGYEQYF. Written as DNA, the CDR3 is TGTGCCAGCAGTTTAGAACAGGGTGGCTACGAGCAGTACTTC.

The V gene is TRBV13, the J gene TRBJ2-2, with 10 bases that match TRBD1. The CDR3 loop spans 12 amino acids. CDR1 PRHDT and CDR2 FYEKMQ come from the germline V gene (reference sequence). J was trimmed by 8 bases and V by 8 bases; bases with no gene match: 2. The CDR3 DNA sequence: TGTGCCAGCCGACAGGGGGCTGGGGAGCTGTTTTTT. Encoded protein: CASRQGAGELFF.

The chain has TRBV9 and TRBJ1-1, with TRBD1 identical over 7 bases. Germline trimming cut 5 bases from V and 2 bases from J; bases unmatched to any gene: 3. Per the germline V gene, CDR1 is SGDLS and CDR2 is YYNGEE. The CDR3 is 13 amino acids. As DNA, the CDR3 is TGTGCCAGCAGGGGGACAGAAAACACTGAAGCTTTCTTT. Amino acids: CASRGTENTEAFF.

The chain combines TRBV19 with TRBJ1-4; TRBD1 matches at 9 bases. V lost 3 bases to trimming and J lost 8 bases; unmatched junction nucleotides: 4. This CDR3 is built from 14 residues. Germline values: CDR1 LNHDA, CDR2 SQIVND (reference sequence). CDR3 DNA sequence: TGTGCCAGTAGTATTGGGACAGGGCCCGAAAAACTGTTTTTT. This codes for CASSIGTGPEKLFF.

This chain uses TRBV6-6 with TRBJ1-5; 9 bases agree with TRBD1. Germline lookup yields CDR1 MNHNY and CDR2 SVGAGI (reference sequence). After removal of 2 bases from V and 7 bases from J, the junction contained 6 bases not matched to a gene. The CDR3 length is 15 residues. CDR3 protein: CASSYTTTGGQPQHF. The CDR3 DNA reads as TGTGCCAGCAGTTACACAACGACAGGGGGGCAGCCCCAGCATTTT.

This chain links TRBV19 with TRBJ1-1; TRBD1 agrees at 9 bases. The CDR3 has 17 residues. The V gene end was trimmed by 3 bases and the J gene end by 5 bases; junction bases not matched to a gene: 13. Germline CDR1 LNHDA, CDR2 SQIVND (reference sequence). The CDR3 coding sequence is TGTGCCAGTAGTATCTACGCCGGGACAGGGTTTGTAACTGAAGCTTTCTTT. This codes for CASSIYAGTGFVTEAFF.

The rearrangement uses TRBV6-1 and TRBJ2-7, with D perhaps matching TRBD1 (5 bases). This CDR3 spans 13 amino acids. The germline V and J ends were trimmed by 2 bases and 4 bases, with 9 bases remaining between them. Germline CDR1 reads MNHNS; CDR2 reads SASEGT. The CDR3 here is CASSELGRYEQYF. The CDR3 region has the DNA TGTGCCAGCAGTGAATTGGGGCGATACGAGCAGTACTTC.

The chain couples TRBV4-2 to TRBJ2-3, with TRBD1 as a possible D gene (5 bases). CDR3 length equals 13 residues. The germline CDR1 and CDR2 sequences are LGHNA and YNFKEQ. V shed 1 base and J shed 8 bases, with 10 bases lying between them. CDR3 coding DNA: TGTGCCAGCAGCCAAGTACAGGATGCTACGCAGTATTTT. Translation: CASSQVQDATQYF.

The chain recombines TRBV5-1 with TRBJ1-2; no reliable D call. CDR1 is SGHRS, CDR2 YFSETQ, per germline. The length of the CDR3 is 14 residues. Trimming shortened V by 0 bases and J by 6 bases, and 12 bases separated the two germline ends. In DNA, the CDR3 is TGCGCCAGCAGCTTGGAACCTCGGTTCAATGGCTACACCTTC. This gives the protein CASSLEPRFNGYTF.

This chain connects TRBV7-9 to TRBJ2-2; 9 bases match TRBD2. This CDR3 is 19 amino acids long. The germline V gene encodes CDR1 SEHNR and CDR2 FQNEAQ (reference sequence). The V segment lost 3 bases and the J segment 5 bases; nucleotides outside the gene matches: 16. The CDR3 reads CASSFSGGRDIRWTGELFF. Written as DNA, the CDR3 is TGTGCCAGCAGCTTCAGCGGGGGGCGAGACATTCGGTGGACCGGGGAGCTGTTTTTT.

Concerning this clone: Germline is not matched at one junction end, which may reflect a read error. This chain joins TRBV14 and TRBJ1-1, with TRBD1 matching 8 bases. Per the germline V gene, CDR1 is SGHDN and CDR2 is FVKESK. The CDR3 consists of 15 residues. CDR3 sequence (DNA): TGTGCCAGCAGCCAAGAGGACAGGGTTTGGACTGAAGATTTCTTT. This encodes CASSQEDRVWTEDFF.

The rearrangement joins TRBV5-6 to TRBJ1-2; D unresolved. V lost 2 bases and J lost 7, with 15 bases in between. The germline CDR1 and CDR2 sequences are SGHDT and YYEEEE. This CDR3 has 14 residues. CDR3 nucleotide sequence: TGTGCCAGCAGCTTCGGGCCGCCCGCGGGTGGCTACACCTTC. Translated, it gives CASSFGPPAGGYTF.

The chain links TRBV11-2 to TRBJ2-3; D is undetermined. CDR1 is SGHAT and CDR2 is FQNNGV in the germline V gene. V gave up 3 bases and J gave up 1 base, with 11 bases separating them. This CDR3 has 15 amino acids. As DNA, the CDR3 is TGTGCCAGCAGCTTCGTGGGCGTCGGCACAGATACGCAGTATTTT. Translated: CASSFVGVGTDTQYF. The complete variable domain, with remaining parts taken from reference TRBV11-2 and TRBJ2-3, reads EAGVAQSPRYKIIEKRQSVAFWCNPISGHATLYWYQQILGQGPKLLIQFQNNGVVDDSQLPKDRFSAERLKGVDSTLKIQPAKLEDSAVYLCASSFVGVGTDTQYFGPGTRLTVL.

The rearrangement links TRBV6-1 to TRBJ1-1, with 7 positions matching TRBD1. V trimming: 4 bases; J trimming: 1 base; junction bases outside the gene matches: 0. CDR1 MNHNS and CDR2 SASEGT come from the germline V gene. This CDR3 region has 13 residues. This CDR3 is CASSGQGNTEAFF. The CDR3, as DNA: TGTGCCAGCAGTGGACAGGGGAACACTGAAGCTTTCTTT.

The genes are TRBV5-4 and TRBJ1-1; 7 bases line up with TRBD1. This CDR3 contains 16 residues. Germline CDR1 and CDR2: SGHNT and YYREEE (reference sequence). With 2 bases clipped from V and 0 bases from J, the junction kept 7 bases outside the gene matches. The CDR3: CASSFRDRKMNTEAFF. As DNA, the CDR3 is TGTGCCAGCAGCTTTCGGGACAGAAAGATGAACACTGAAGCTTTCTTT.

V usage is TRBV7-9 and J usage is TRBJ2-6, with D possibly matching TRBD1 (5 bases). Trimming shortened V by 3 bases and J by 0 bases, and 6 bases separated the two germline ends. The CDR3 contains 15 residues. CDR1 SEHNR and CDR2 FQNEAQ come from the germline V gene (reference sequence). CDR3 sequence reads: CASSLTDSGANVLTF. The CDR3 DNA follows: TGTGCCAGCAGCTTGACAGACTCTGGGGCCAACGTCCTGACTTTC.

The chain joins TRBV18 to TRBJ2-7, with 9 bases that match TRBD1. V was clipped by 0 bases and J by 2 bases; unmatched bases: 2. The length of the CDR3 is 15 residues. Germline loops: CDR1 KGHSH, CDR2 LQKENI. The CDR3, as DNA: TGTGCCAGCTCACCACCGGGACAGGGCCCCTACGAGCAGTACTTC. This sequence encodes CASSPPGQGPYEQYF. Full variable domain (outside the CDR3, taken from reference TRBV18 and TRBJ2-7): NAGVMQNPRHLVRRRGQEARLRCSPMKGHSHVYWYRQLPEEGLKFMVYLQKENIIDESGMPKERFSAEFPKEGPSILRIQQVVRGDSAAYFCASSPPGQGPYEQYFGPGTRLTVT.

The chain recombines TRBV14 with TRBJ1-6; no reliable D call. The CDR3 consists of 14 residues. Trimming took 3 bases from V and 15 from J, leaving 18 bases between them. CDR1 and CDR2 (germline): SGHDN, FVKESK. For the CDR3, the DNA is TGTGCCAGCAGCCATCGCGCGGGCCTAAGGGACCTCCACTTT. As protein: CASSHRAGLRDLHF.